Presented here are 23 T cell receptor beta chains from one specimen sequenced in a study of human thymus T cells. This table comes from immunoSEQ multiplex PCR, and its TCRdb copy is limited to in-frame clones, with some not included. The table has around 70,000 clones, roughly 94% seen once. Thymus was obtained from resections taken during corrective heart surgery. Sequenced: thymus tissue. These receptors were taken from a girl under three years old with a congenital heart defect but otherwise immunologically healthy.

This chain connects TRBV6-5 to TRBJ1-5; no reliable D call. The CDR3 is made up of 12 amino acids. Per germline, CDR1 MNHEY and CDR2 SVGAGI. V shed 7 bases and J shed 4 bases, with 8 bases lying between them. The CDR3 region is CASNGENQPQHF. In DNA form, the CDR3 reads TGTGCCAGCAACGGAGAGAATCAGCCCCAGCATTTT.

The V call is TRBV4-2, the J call TRBJ1-5, with D tentatively TRBD1 (5 bases). V lost 1 base to trimming and J lost 4 bases, with 14 bases between them. The length of the CDR3 is 16 residues. Looked up from germline, CDR1 is LGHNA and CDR2 is YNFKEQ. CDR3 nucleotide sequence: TGTGCCAGCAGCCAAGTAAGGGGCATAGCAAATCAGCCCCAGCATTTT. Protein: CASSQVRGIANQPQHF.

The rearrangement links TRBV18 to TRBJ2-6; no clear D gene. Trimming cost V 3 bases and J 0 bases, with 18 bases left between them. Per the germline V gene, CDR1 is KGHSH and CDR2 is LQKENI. The CDR3 is 19 amino acids. The CDR3 DNA reads as TGTGCCAGCTCACCGAACCCATCTGGCATTTGCTCTGGGGCCAACGTCCTGACTTTC. Translation gives CASSPNPSGICSGANVLTF.

The J gene is TRBJ1-3, the V gene TRBV29-1; D is possibly TRBD1 (6 bases). Per the germline V gene, CDR1 is SQVTM and CDR2 is ANQGSEA. V lost 7 bases and J lost 2, with 12 bases in between. The CDR3 consists of 13 residues. The chain's CDR3 is CSALRQAGNTIYF. In DNA, the CDR3 is TGCAGCGCGTTGCGACAGGCTGGAAACACCATATATTTT.

The gene calls are TRBV10-2 and TRBJ1-1; D not resolved. The CDR3 runs 18 residues. Germline values: CDR1 WSHSY, CDR2 SAAADI. The ends were cut back, 3 bases at V and 2 bases at J, with 22 bases in the middle. CDR3 coding DNA: TGCGCCAGCAGTGAAGTCTTCAAACGGAGTATTAGCAACACTGAAGCTTTCTTT. Translation: CASSEVFKRSISNTEAFF.

The chain recombines TRBV5-1 with TRBJ2-5; 9 positions agree with TRBD1. The CDR3 runs 15 residues. Per the germline V gene, CDR1 is SGHRS and CDR2 is YFSETQ. After removal of 0 bases from V and 5 bases from J, the junction contained 5 bases not matched to a gene. The CDR3 DNA reads as TGCGCCAGCAGCTTGGCCGCACAGGGGGCCGAGACCCAGTACTTC. Encoded protein: CASSLAAQGAETQYF.

The gene calls are TRBV5-1 and TRBJ2-3, with D perhaps matching TRBD1 or TRBD2 (6 bases each). The CDR3 consists of 15 residues. Looked up from germline, CDR1 is SGHRS and CDR2 is YFSETQ. The V gene lost 3 bases and the J gene lost 4 bases, with 15 bases spanning the gap. CDR3: CASSSPTRGADTQYF. The CDR3 DNA reads as TGCGCCAGCAGCTCCCCGACTAGGGGGGCAGATACGCAGTATTTT. The full variable domain, with the rest looked up from reference TRBV5-1 and TRBJ2-3, is KAGVTQTPRYLIKTRGQQVTLSCSPISGHRSVSWYQQTPGQGLQFLFEYFSETQRNKGNFPGRFSGRQFSNSRSEMNVSTLELGDSALYLCASSSPTRGADTQYFGPGTRLTVL.

This chain uses TRBV29-1 with TRBJ2-3; D not certain. Germline CDR1 reads SQVTM; CDR2 reads ANQGSEA. The CDR3 has 11 residues. Trimming took 3 bases from V and 7 from J, leaving 8 bases between them. CDR3 in amino acids: CSVDGENTQYF. CDR3 in DNA: TGCAGCGTTGATGGTGAGAATACGCAGTATTTT.

The chain carries TRBV5-1 and TRBJ2-1; 10 positions agree with TRBD2. Germline lookup yields CDR1 SGHRS and CDR2 YFSETQ. This CDR3 has 15 amino acids. Unmatched junction bases numbered 8, after V lost 7 bases and J lost 4 bases. CDR3 region: CASGAGTSVYNEQFF. DNA for the CDR3: TGCGCCAGCGGTGCCGGGACTAGCGTATACAATGAGCAGTTCTTC.

This clone was observed once. The J gene is TRBJ2-5, the V gene TRBV4-1, with D perhaps TRBD1 (6 bases). CDR1 and CDR2 (germline): MGHRA, YSYEKL. V was trimmed by 1 base and J by 4 bases, leaving 16 bases between them. The CDR3 runs to 16 residues. CDR3 nucleotide sequence: TGCGCCAGCAGCCAAGGGGGGCTGCAGCTCGGAGAGACCCAGTACTTC. Its translation: CASSQGGLQLGETQYF.

V usage is TRBV5-1 and J usage is TRBJ1-4; D remains ambiguous. The germline V and J ends were trimmed by 2 bases and 0 bases, with 17 bases remaining between them. Germline V gene data show CDR1 as SGHRS and CDR2 as YFSETQ. This CDR3 is 18 amino acids long. The CDR3 region is CASSFDYEDGATNEKLFF. The CDR3 nucleotides read TGCGCCAGCAGCTTTGACTATGAGGACGGCGCAACTAATGAAAAACTGTTTTTT.

The V gene is TRBV9, the J gene TRBJ2-2, with TRBD2 matching 7 bases. Germline V gene sequence: CDR1 SGDLS, CDR2 YYNGEE. After removal of 0 bases from V and 9 bases from J, the junction contained 14 bases not matched to a gene. The length of the CDR3 is 17 residues. The chain's CDR3 is CASSVVPRLAASRELFF. CDR3 DNA sequence: TGTGCCAGCAGCGTAGTCCCGAGACTAGCCGCTTCGCGGGAGCTGTTTTTT.

The chain links TRBV5-1 to TRBJ2-3; TRBD2 agrees at 12 bases. V lost 0 bases to trimming and J lost 0 bases; unmatched junction nucleotides: 11. Germline CDR1 and CDR2: SGHRS and YFSETQ. CDR3 length: 20 amino acids. CDR3 coding DNA: TGCGCCAGCAGCTTGGGCATGACTAGCGGGAGAGGAAGAAGCACAGATACGCAGTATTTT. It translates to CASSLGMTSGRGRSTDTQYF.

This clone was picked up one time. The chain couples TRBV27 to TRBJ2-7; a weak D match, TRBD2 (5 bases). The germline CDR1 and CDR2 sequences are MNHEY and SMNVEV (reference sequence). This CDR3 region has 20 residues. V was shortened by 0 bases and J by 0 bases, with 24 bases between the two germline ends. CDR3 region: CASSLSPSSISSSSSYEQYF. DNA for the CDR3: TGTGCCAGCAGTTTATCGCCCTCATCGATTTCTAGCTCGAGCTCCTACGAGCAGTACTTC.

The genes are TRBV27 and TRBJ1-2; TRBD1 aligns across 10 bases. This CDR3 is built from 16 residues. Trimming took 4 bases from V and 6 from J; bases not matched to a gene: 11. CDR1 is MNHEY, CDR2 SMNVEV, per germline (reference sequence). The CDR3 region has the DNA TGTGCCAGCAGTTCGCAGGACAGGGGGTTGAAGAATGGCTACACCTTC. Amino acid sequence: CASSSQDRGLKNGYTF.

The rearrangement links TRBV27 to TRBJ2-2, with D tentatively TRBD2 (5 bases). This CDR3 comprises 16 residues. Germline lookup yields CDR1 MNHEY and CDR2 SMNVEV (reference sequence). Trimming took 2 bases from V and 3 from J, leaving 13 bases between them. This CDR3 is CASSLTSSSHTGELFF. CDR3 DNA sequence: TGTGCCAGCAGTTTAACTAGTAGCTCCCACACCGGGGAGCTGTTTTTT.

This clone was seen a single time. Other DNA sequences of this sample code for an identical CDR3. The rearrangement joins TRBV5-6 to TRBJ2-2; D is uncertain. Trimming shortened V by 0 bases and J by 2 bases, and 14 bases separated the two germline ends. This CDR3 contains 17 residues. Germline V gene lookup returns CDR1 SGHDT and CDR2 YYEEEE. The CDR3 loop reads CASSLAPSSHNTGELFF. CDR3 nucleotide sequence: TGTGCCAGCAGCTTGGCCCCTTCGTCCCACAACACCGGGGAGCTGTTTTTT.

V is TRBV14 and J is TRBJ2-7; 7 positions match TRBD1. The CDR3 is 16 amino acids. V was pared by 0 bases and J by 1 base, with 6 bases of the junction left unmatched. Germline V gene data show CDR1 as SGHDN and CDR2 as FVKESK. The CDR3: CASSQDLDRASYEQYF. Written as DNA, the CDR3 is TGTGCCAGCAGCCAAGACCTAGACAGGGCATCCTACGAGCAGTACTTC.

The table lists this clone with a count of one. The rearrangement links TRBV7-2 to TRBJ2-7; D is unclear. CDR1 SGHTA and CDR2 FQGNSA come from the germline V gene. The germline V and J ends were trimmed by 1 base and 4 bases, with 2 bases remaining between them. The CDR3 loop spans 11 amino acids. This chain's CDR3 is CASSLVYEQYF. CDR3 nucleotides: TGTGCCAGCAGCTTAGTTTACGAGCAGTACTTC.

The chain employs TRBV27 and TRBJ1-2; the D is unclear. CDR3 length: 14 residues. V shed 3 bases and J shed 1 base, with 9 bases lying between them. Germline assignment: CDR1 MNHEY and CDR2 SMNVEV (reference sequence). CDR3 nucleotides: TGTGCCAGCAGTTTTCGTCCTAATAACTATGGCTACACCTTC. This gives the protein CASSFRPNNYGYTF.

The rearrangement links TRBV7-9 to TRBJ2-1; 7 nucleotides match TRBD1. V shed 4 bases and J 6 bases; nucleotides not matched to a gene: 21. Germline V gene sequence: CDR1 SEHNR, CDR2 FQNEAQ (reference sequence). The CDR3 is made up of 19 amino acids. CDR3 amino acids: CASSSPGQVKERSLNEQFF. CDR3 sequence (DNA): TGTGCCAGCAGCTCCCCTGGACAGGTTAAAGAGCGGTCGCTCAATGAGCAGTTCTTC.

The rearrangement links TRBV5-5 to TRBJ2-7; unclear D gene. CDR3 length: 11 residues. Germline-derived CDR1 and CDR2 are SGHKS and YYEKEE (reference sequence). V was trimmed by 2 bases and J by 2 bases, leaving 2 bases between them. DNA of the CDR3: TGTGCCAGCAGCTTTACCTACGAGCAGTACTTC. Translated: CASSFTYEQYF. The full variable domain, in which reference TRBV5-5 and TRBJ2-7 provide the parts outside the CDR3, is DAGVTQSPTHLIKTRGQQVTLRCSPISGHKSVSWYQQVLGQGPQFIFQYYEKEERGRGNFPDRFSARQFPNYSSELNVNALLLGDSALYLCASSFTYEQYFGPGTRLTVT.

This clone was recorded once. This rearrangement joins TRBV5-6 to TRBJ2-2; 10 bases map to TRBD2. V dropped 3 bases and J dropped 4; count of bases not matched to a gene: 6. CDR1 is SGHDT and CDR2 is YYEEEE in the germline V gene. The length of the CDR3 is 16 residues. The CDR3 sequence is CASSWLAGGGTGELFF. In DNA form, the CDR3 reads TGTGCCAGCAGCTGGTTAGCGGGAGGTGGCACCGGGGAGCTGTTTTTT.